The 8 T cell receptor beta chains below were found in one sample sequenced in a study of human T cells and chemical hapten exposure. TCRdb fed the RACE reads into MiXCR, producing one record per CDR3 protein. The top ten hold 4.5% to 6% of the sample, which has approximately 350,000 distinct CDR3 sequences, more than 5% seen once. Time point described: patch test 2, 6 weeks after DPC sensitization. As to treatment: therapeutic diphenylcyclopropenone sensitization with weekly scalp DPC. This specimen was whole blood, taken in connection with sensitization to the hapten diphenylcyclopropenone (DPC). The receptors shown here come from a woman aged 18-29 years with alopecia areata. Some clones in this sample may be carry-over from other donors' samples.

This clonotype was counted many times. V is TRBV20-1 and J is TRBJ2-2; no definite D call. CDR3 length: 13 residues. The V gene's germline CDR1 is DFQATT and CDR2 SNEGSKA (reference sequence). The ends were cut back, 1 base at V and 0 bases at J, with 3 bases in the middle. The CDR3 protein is CSARGTNTGELFF. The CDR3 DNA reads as TGCAGTGCTAGAGGAACGAACACCGGGGAGCTGTTTTTT.

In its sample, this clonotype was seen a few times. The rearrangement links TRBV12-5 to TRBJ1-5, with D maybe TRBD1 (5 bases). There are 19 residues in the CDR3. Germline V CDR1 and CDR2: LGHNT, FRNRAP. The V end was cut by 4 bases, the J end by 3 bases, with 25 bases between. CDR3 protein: CASGSFFAGGGGFNQPQHF. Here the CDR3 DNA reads TGTGCTAGTGGTTCCTTTTTTGCCGGAGGTGGGGGATTCAATCAGCCCCAGCATTTT.

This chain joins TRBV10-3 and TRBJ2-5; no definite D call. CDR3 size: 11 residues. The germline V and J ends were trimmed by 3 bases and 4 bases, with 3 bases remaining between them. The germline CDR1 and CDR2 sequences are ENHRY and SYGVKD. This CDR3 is CAISDSETQYF. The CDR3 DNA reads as TGTGCCATCAGTGACTCAGAGACCCAGTACTTC.

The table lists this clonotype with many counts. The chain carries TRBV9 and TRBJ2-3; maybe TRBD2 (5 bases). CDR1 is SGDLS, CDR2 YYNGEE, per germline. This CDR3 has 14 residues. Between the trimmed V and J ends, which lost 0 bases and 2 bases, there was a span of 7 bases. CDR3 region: CASSVAGYTDTQYF. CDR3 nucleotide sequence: TGTGCCAGCAGCGTAGCGGGGTACACAGATACGCAGTATTTT.

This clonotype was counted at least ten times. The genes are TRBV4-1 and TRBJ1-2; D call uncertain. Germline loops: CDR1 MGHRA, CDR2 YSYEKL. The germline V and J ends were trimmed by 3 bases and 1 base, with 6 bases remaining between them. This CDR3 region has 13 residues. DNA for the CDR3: TGCGCCAGCAGCCAGGTCAATAACTATGGCTACACCTTC. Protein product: CASSQVNNYGYTF.

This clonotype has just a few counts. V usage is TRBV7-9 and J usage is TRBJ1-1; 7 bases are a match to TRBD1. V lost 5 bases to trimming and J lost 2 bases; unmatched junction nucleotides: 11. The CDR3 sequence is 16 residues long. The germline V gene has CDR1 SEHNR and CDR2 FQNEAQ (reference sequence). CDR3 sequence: CASSRTGAGLNTEAFF. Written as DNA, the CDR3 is TGTGCCAGCAGCCGAACAGGGGCCGGCCTAAACACTGAAGCTTTCTTT.

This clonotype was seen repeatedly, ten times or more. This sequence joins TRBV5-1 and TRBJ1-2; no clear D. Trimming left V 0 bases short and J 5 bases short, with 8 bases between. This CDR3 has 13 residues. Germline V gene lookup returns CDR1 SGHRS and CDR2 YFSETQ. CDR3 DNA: TGCGCCAGCAGCTTGGATACGCCTTATGGCTACACCTTC. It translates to CASSLDTPYGYTF.

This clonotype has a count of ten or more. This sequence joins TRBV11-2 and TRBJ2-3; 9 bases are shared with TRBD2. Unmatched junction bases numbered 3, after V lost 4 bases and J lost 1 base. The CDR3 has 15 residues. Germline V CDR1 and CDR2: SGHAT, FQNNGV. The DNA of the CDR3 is TGTGCCAGCAGCTCGCGGGGGGGCCGCACAGATACGCAGTATTTT. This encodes CASSSRGGRTDTQYF.